This T cell receptor (beta chain) emerged from a study of cytomegalovirus exposure and HLA in healthy donors. Overall study findings and caveats: Researchers reported from a later analysis that most CMV-associated TCR beta chains appeared HLA-restricted. A link between a missense DCLRE1C variant and TCR beta V- and J-gene trimming emerged from a later analysis.

Germline CDR1 reads MNHEY; CDR2 reads SVGAGI. The CDR3 consists of 14 residues. V was cut by 0 bases and J by 0 bases, with 6 bases left in between. A multiplex PCR was run with 60 Vbeta primers and 13 Jbeta primers. The protocol was immunoSEQ multiplex PCR, while the TCRdb copy is restricted to in-frame clones and leaves out a portion. The sample contains under 200,000 clones, around 80% of which appear only once. As to this clone: Its antigen remains unidentified.

The source material was PBMCs. This receptor was taken from a girl aged 10-17 years in good health and CMV-seropositive. V and J are TRBV6-5 and TRBJ2-7, with D possibly TRBD1 on 5 matching bases. The CDR3 reads CASSYSDNSYEQYF. CDR3 in DNA: TGTGCCAGCAGTTACTCGGACAACTCCTACGAGCAGTACTTC.